This TCR beta chain is from a study of T-cell memory formation after mild COVID-19. Looking at the study overall: The TCR clusters were mostly specific to one donor. The study, taken as a whole, reports: The appearance of some responding clones in pre-infection memory suggested that cross-reactive memory joined.

This clonotype was seen a few times. Its cognate antigen is unknown. From 5'RACE with constant-segment primers came TCR alpha and TCR beta cDNA libraries that carried sample barcodes and UMIs. From the 5' RACE reads, TCRdb called clonotypes with MiXCR, one entry per CDR3 protein. The sample holds about 470,000 distinct CDR3 sequences; approximately 23% are singletons and the top ten take approximately 12%. V trimming: 7 bases; J trimming: 5 bases; junction bases outside the gene matches: 5. The germline gives CDR1 MGHDK, CDR2 SYGVNS. The CDR3 extends over 16 amino acids. The sequenced material came from PBMCs or a T cell subset sorted from them (not recorded which). This sequence joins TRBV25-1 and TRBJ2-1, with 16 bases aligning to TRBD2. This receptor was identified in an adult woman who had mild COVID-19 (a few samples of this study predate the infection). Cell type and time point are not known. The CDR3 here is CASTPGLAGGNNEQFF. The CDR3 DNA follows: TGTGCCAGCACTCCGGGACTAGCGGGAGGGAACAATGAGCAGTTCTTC.